This T cell receptor (beta chain) is from a study of radiotherapy plus CTLA-4 blockade in lung cancer. CDR1 and CDR2 (germline): MDHEN, SYDVKM. The CDR3 runs 14 residues. Trimming took off 5 bases at V and 0 bases at J, with 10 bases between the two ends. The data were produced by immunoSEQ multiplex PCR, yet TCRdb's version contains in-frame clones alone and is incomplete. The top ten clones hold more than 6.5% of a sample with 95,000 to 150,000 clones, 80% to 90% of them seen once. This clone was seen only once. The receptor was derived from a human donor with non-small cell lung cancer that progressed on radiotherapy plus ipilimumab. V gene TRBV28 combines with J gene TRBJ2-5; D is unresolved. Source: peripheral blood, taken from a patient treated with radiotherapy plus ipilimumab. CDR3: CASSRLADQETQYF. The DNA for the CDR3 is TGTGCCAGCAGTCGACTGGCAGACCAAGAGACCCAGTACTTC.